These 23 T cell receptor beta chains came from one sample sequenced in a study of vaccination effects on CD4 cells after COVID-19. Investigators separated out CD4+ T cells once around nine days of culture had passed. For these receptors, no antigen is known. Repertoires were generated with immunoSEQ multiplex PCR, while TCRdb's copy carries only in-frame clones and drops some. The sample contains more than 45,000 clones, 70% to 80% of which appear only once. The sample was CD4+ T cells from PBMCs cultured without peptide, taken before COVID-19 vaccination. These receptors were taken from a human donor who received a COVID-19 vaccine.

This clone has a handful of counts. J is TRBJ1-5 and V is TRBV29-1; TRBD1 agrees at 7 bases. Trimming at V came to 6 bases and at J to 0 bases, leaving 5 bases not matched to a gene. Germline V gives CDR1 SQVTM, CDR2 ANQGSEA. CDR3 size: 14 residues. The CDR3 coding sequence is TGCAGCGTCGTGACAGGGCATAGCAATCAGCCCCAGCATTTT. Amino acids: CSVVTGHSNQPQHF.

This clone was counted between two and nine times. The chain employs TRBV2 and TRBJ2-7; no clear D. CDR1 is SNHLY and CDR2 is FYNNEI in the germline V gene. V lost 1 base and J lost 9, with 16 bases in between. The CDR3 loop spans 14 amino acids. For the CDR3, the DNA is TGTGCCAGCAGTGAAGGCGGAGTGGGTCGGGCGCAGTACGTC. Translation gives CASSEGGVGRAQYV.

The rearrangement uses TRBV29-1 and TRBJ1-1; TRBD1 aligns across 8 bases. The CDR3 has 12 amino acids. V trimming: 7 bases; J trimming: 10 bases; junction bases outside the gene matches: 11. Germline lookup yields CDR1 SQVTM and CDR2 ANQGSEA. CDR3 region: CSAQDREGRAFF. Here the CDR3 DNA reads TGCAGCGCCCAGGACAGGGAGGGTCGAGCTTTCTTT.

The gene calls are TRBV7-9 and TRBJ2-3; 8 nucleotides line up with TRBD1. J was trimmed by 4 bases and V by 5 bases; bases with no gene match: 11. Germline V gene sequence: CDR1 SEHNR, CDR2 FQNEAQ (reference sequence). There are 16 residues in the CDR3. CDR3: CASSPGTGISADTQYF. The CDR3 nucleotides are TGTGCCAGCAGCCCGGGGACAGGAATATCCGCAGATACGCAGTATTTT.

This clone appeared a single time. V is TRBV5-1 and J is TRBJ2-3; 10 nucleotides line up with TRBD2. From germline, CDR1 is SGHRS and CDR2 YFSETQ. V lost 4 bases to trimming and J lost 1 base; unmatched junction nucleotides: 6. This CDR3 is 16 amino acids long. The CDR3 bases are TGCGCCAGCAGCGGTGGGCTAGCGGGGGGCACAGATACGCAGTATTTT. It codes for CASSGGLAGGTDTQYF.

The count of this clone is one. The CDR3 here is CASTRGQGGIETQYF. CDR3 bases: TGTGCCAGCACCCGAGGACAGGGCGGAATTGAGACCCAGTACTTC. This rearrangement joins TRBV2 to TRBJ2-5; the match to TRBD1 covers 8 bases. Losses at the gene ends were 7 bases for V and 5 bases for J; bases not matched to a gene: 12. Per the germline V gene, CDR1 is SNHLY and CDR2 is FYNNEI. The CDR3 is made up of 15 amino acids.

The chain combines TRBV18 with TRBJ1-4; no clear D gene. Germline V gene data show CDR1 as KGHSH and CDR2 as LQKENI. The CDR3 sequence is 13 residues long. V dropped 0 bases and J dropped 3 bases, with 2 bases sitting between them. The CDR3 here is CASSPPPNEKLFF. CDR3 coding DNA: TGTGCCAGCTCACCACCCCCTAATGAAAAACTGTTTTTT.

V gene TRBV20-1 combines with J gene TRBJ1-1; D unresolved. Germline lookup yields CDR1 DFQATT and CDR2 SNEGSKA (reference sequence). This CDR3 spans 10 amino acids. Trimming shortened V by 5 bases and J by 10 bases, and 11 bases separated the two germline ends. CDR3 sequence reads: CSAGRNGAFF. The CDR3 DNA reads as TGCAGTGCTGGGAGGAACGGAGCTTTCTTT.

This chain joins TRBV27 and TRBJ2-6; D not certain. Between the trimmed V and J ends, which lost 5 bases and 0 bases, there was a span of 11 bases. This CDR3 spans 16 amino acids. Germline V gene lookup returns CDR1 MNHEY and CDR2 SMNVEV (reference sequence). CDR3 amino acids: CASSDVTASGANVLTF. CDR3 nucleotides: TGTGCCAGCAGTGACGTTACTGCCTCTGGGGCCAACGTCCTGACTTTC.

This chain links TRBV5-1 with TRBJ2-3; weak D call: TRBD1 (5 bases). Germline CDR1 SGHRS, CDR2 YFSETQ. Trimming stripped 4 bases from V and 0 bases from J, with 9 bases between. There are 14 residues in the CDR3. The CDR3, as DNA: TGCGCCAGCAGCGACAGCGCTAGCACAGATACGCAGTATTTT. Residues: CASSDSASTDTQYF.

The rearrangement joins TRBV4-1 to TRBJ1-2; the D is unclear. V lost 0 bases to trimming and J lost 4 bases, with 3 bases between them. The CDR3 is 12 residues long. The germline gives CDR1 MGHRA, CDR2 YSYEKL. Written as DNA, the CDR3 is TGCGCCAGCAGCCAAGACACCTATGGCTACACCTTC. It yields the protein CASSQDTYGYTF.

The genes are TRBV12-3 or TRBV12-4 and TRBJ2-5, with 10 bases matching TRBD2. The length of the CDR3 is 13 residues. V gave up 10 bases and J gave up 4 bases; unmatched junction bases: 6. The CDR3 nucleotides read TGTGCCACTAGACTAGCGGGTTTAGAGACCCAGTACTTC. Encoded protein: CATRLAGLETQYF.

The chain joins TRBV7-8 to TRBJ2-7, with 10 bases that match TRBD2. The trim removed 5 bases at V and 2 bases at J, leaving 3 bases unmatched. The CDR3 spans 14 residues. The germline V gene encodes CDR1 SGHVS and CDR2 FQNEAQ. The CDR3 bases are TGTGCCAGCAGCCCTCTAGCGGGGGCCTACGAGCAGTACGTC. This codes for CASSPLAGAYEQYV.

The J gene is TRBJ2-6, the V gene TRBV11-2, with 8 nucleotides matching TRBD1. Per germline, CDR1 SGHAT and CDR2 FQNNGV. The CDR3 runs to 19 residues. The ends lost 6 bases at V and 0 bases at J; junction bases unmatched: 13. CDR3 sequence: CASRRGPGQAVSGANVLTF. Here the CDR3 DNA reads TGTGCCAGCAGACGAGGTCCGGGACAGGCCGTCTCTGGGGCCAACGTCCTGACTTTC.

The rearrangement joins TRBV28 to TRBJ1-1; 7 bases are a match to TRBD1. The CDR3 has 12 residues. The ends lost 4 bases at V and 7 bases at J; junction bases unmatched: 3. Looked up from germline, CDR1 is MDHEN and CDR2 is SYDVKM. CDR3 region: CASSSRDSEAFF. In nucleotides, the CDR3 is TGTGCCAGCAGTTCGCGGGACAGTGAAGCTTTCTTT.

V and J are TRBV18 and TRBJ2-3; maybe TRBD1 (6 bases). The V and J ends lost 3 bases and 3 bases respectively, with 7 bases between them. The CDR3 runs 13 residues. CDR1 is KGHSH and CDR2 is LQKENI in the germline V gene. The CDR3: CASSPTGTDTQYF. The CDR3 DNA follows: TGTGCCAGCTCACCTACAGGGACAGATACGCAGTATTTT.

J is TRBJ2-1 and V is TRBV28; 10 positions agree with TRBD1. The trim removed 6 bases at V and 6 bases at J, leaving 11 bases unmatched. Germline CDR1 MDHEN, CDR2 SYDVKM. The CDR3 spans 16 residues. The CDR3 reads CASSTTRDRGRNEQFF. The CDR3 nucleotides read TGTGCCAGCAGCACCACCAGGGACAGGGGCCGCAATGAGCAGTTCTTC.

The V gene is TRBV5-1, the J gene TRBJ2-5; D is undetermined. Germline V gives CDR1 SGHRS, CDR2 YFSETQ. The CDR3 consists of 12 residues. Trimming cost V 0 bases and J 1 base, with 1 base left between them. The CDR3 protein is CASSLAQETQYF. The CDR3 nucleotides are TGCGCCAGCAGCTTGGCCCAAGAGACCCAGTACTTC.

This chain connects TRBV9 to TRBJ2-1, with TRBD2 matching over 11 bases. CDR3 size: 18 residues. The germline V gene has CDR1 SGDLS and CDR2 YYNGEE. The V segment lost 4 bases and the J segment 1 base; nucleotides outside the gene matches: 10. The CDR3 protein is CASSQSIIAGGSYNEQFF. CDR3 nucleotide sequence: TGTGCCAGCAGCCAGTCCATTATAGCGGGGGGGTCCTACAATGAGCAGTTCTTC. The whole variable domain, filled in from reference TRBV9 and TRBJ2-1, reads DSGVTQTPKHLITATGQRVTLRCSPRSGDLSVYWYQQSLDQGLQFLIQYYNGEERAKGNILERFSAQQFPDLHSELNLSSLELGDSALYFCASSQSIIAGGSYNEQFFGPGTRLTVL.

This sequence joins TRBV7-3 and TRBJ2-1; D gene unclear. Trimming removed 0 bases from V and 2 bases from J, with 5 bases in between. Germline loops: CDR1 SGHTA, CDR2 FQGTGA. The CDR3 extends over 14 amino acids. This CDR3 is CASSLTRTYNEQFF. The CDR3 region has the DNA TGTGCCAGCAGCTTAACTAGGACCTACAATGAGCAGTTCTTC.

This clone was counted only a few times. The rearrangement joins TRBV14 to TRBJ1-1, with D possibly being TRBD1 (6 bases). Trimming took 4 bases from V and 4 from J, leaving 19 bases between them. The CDR3 length is 16 residues. The germline V gene encodes CDR1 SGHDN and CDR2 FVKESK. The CDR3 sequence is CASSPQGLGGGTEAFF. CDR3 nucleotides: TGTGCCAGCAGCCCCCAGGGGTTGGGGGGCGGCACTGAAGCTTTCTTT.

The chain combines TRBV7-3 with TRBJ2-2; D not certain. Germline V CDR1 and CDR2: SGHTA, FQGTGA. The CDR3 spans 12 residues. Trimming took off 3 bases at V and 11 bases at J, with 10 bases between the two ends. CDR3 sequence (DNA): TGTGCCAGCAGCTTCCCTCCCACAGAGCTGTTTTTT. Its protein is CASSFPPTELFF.

The chain employs TRBV6-5 and TRBJ1-4; D unresolved. V was clipped by 5 bases and J by 5 bases, with 15 bases between them. The CDR3 contains 15 residues. The germline V gene has CDR1 MNHEY and CDR2 SVGAGI. This CDR3 reads CASSRGPGFNEKLFF. CDR3 in DNA: TGTGCCAGCAGTAGAGGACCAGGATTCAATGAAAAACTGTTTTTT.